This T cell receptor beta chain was captured in a study of T-cell reconstitution after alpha-beta-depleted transplantation in children (TCRdb year 2016). Broadly, across the study: The study quantitatively tracked T-cell immune reconstitution after TCRalphabeta/CD19-depleted allogeneic hematopoietic cell transplantation in children using TCR repertoire profiling. Findings and caveats that apply to the study as a whole: In some patients, the high TCRbeta diversity seen at day 60 was put down to recipient T cells and intrathymic progenitors that had survived conditioning. The apparently early recovery of alphabetaT-cell counts about two months after transplant reportedly depended on only several hundred rapidly expanded clones that came from non-depleted graft cells. Over the following months the frequencies of hyperexpanded clones went down, and after one year T-cell counts and TCRbeta diversity were mostly credited to newly produced T cells.

This clonotype was counted ten times or more. Its antigen has not been determined. Per-nucleotide qualities are absent, and no much larger clonotype sits a single base away. The treatment or condition label here, explained by the study, means: allogeneic hematopoietic cell transplantation with graft depleted of TCRalphabeta T cells and CD19 B cells. The transplant recipients were children given TCRalphabeta/CD19-depleted allogeneic hematopoietic cell grafts. Libraries were built with PCR. Sequencing relied on an Illumina HiSeq 2500. To normalize quantification of the TCRbeta repertoire, the TCR libraries were built with molecular barcoding that relied on unique molecular identifiers. Using fastp at Q25 and MiXCR, TCRdb reprocessed the public reads and kept productive beta chains. Each entry is one CDR3 protein sequence, shown with its most common DNA and genes. For this sample the table gives 330,000 or so distinct CDR3 sequences, of which around a tenth were detected only once. Jointly, the top ten make up around 7.6% of the sample.

Spanning cysteine to phenylalanine, the CDR3 consists of 14 amino acids. The kept DNA is CDR3 alone, 42 bases in frame from the first base. Between the V and J ends, shortened by 3 bases and 6 bases respectively, the junction contains 12 bases. Sequences SGHTA (CDR1) and FQGTGA (CDR2) are obtained from the germline V gene. The sequences come from PBMCs, collected before TCRalphabeta/CD19-depleted stem cell transplant. This clonotype was obtained from a boy under two years old with acute myeloid leukemia, due to receive a stem cell transplant. The chain is assembled from TRBV7-3 and TRBJ2-1; the D gene is perhaps TRBD1 or TRBD2, as each covers 5 bases. At the DNA level, the sequence is TGTGCCAGCAGCTTGCCACTGGGACGCAATGAGCAGTTCTTC. Its protein is CASSLPLGRNEQFF.